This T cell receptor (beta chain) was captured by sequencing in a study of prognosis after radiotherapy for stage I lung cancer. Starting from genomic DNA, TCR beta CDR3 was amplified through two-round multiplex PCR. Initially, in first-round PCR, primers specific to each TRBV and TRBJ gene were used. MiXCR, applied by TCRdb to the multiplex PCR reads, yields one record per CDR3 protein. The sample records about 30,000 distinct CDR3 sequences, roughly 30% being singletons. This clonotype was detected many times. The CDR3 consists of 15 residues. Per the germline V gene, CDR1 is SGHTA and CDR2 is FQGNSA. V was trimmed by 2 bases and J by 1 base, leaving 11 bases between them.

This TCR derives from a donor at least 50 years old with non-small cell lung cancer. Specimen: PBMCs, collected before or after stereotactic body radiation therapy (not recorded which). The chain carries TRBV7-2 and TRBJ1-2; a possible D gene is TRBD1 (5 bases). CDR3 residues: CASSLWGTVNYGYTF. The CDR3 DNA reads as TGTGCCAGCAGCTTATGGGGGACGGTTAACTATGGCTACACCTTC.